The 17 T cell receptor beta chains below were found in one sample sequenced in a study of OX40 agonist ivuxolimab in advanced cancers. Clones were sequenced by immunoSEQ multiplex PCR, and TCRdb holds only the in-frame ones, with some missing. In the table there are tens of thousands of clones, about 91% of which are singletons. The sequences come from CD4+ or CD8+ T cells sorted from blood, collected in a trial of the OX40 agonist ivuxolimab. The receptors were gathered from an adult with an advanced solid tumor such as melanoma, head and neck, liver or kidney cancer.

This clone has only one observation. The V and J genes are TRBV14 and TRBJ1-3, with D maybe TRBD1 (5 bases). V gave up 1 base and J gave up 1 base, with 11 bases separating them. The V gene's germline CDR1 is SGHDN and CDR2 FVKESK. The CDR3 is made up of 16 amino acids. CDR3 DNA: TGTGCCAGCAGCCAAGGGTGGGGCACTTCTGGAAACACCATATATTTT. Translated: CASSQGWGTSGNTIYF.

J is TRBJ1-1 and V is TRBV28, with D perhaps TRBD1 (6 bases). The CDR3 loop spans 16 amino acids. V was trimmed by 8 bases and J by 0 bases, leaving 19 bases between them. Germline CDR1 MDHEN, CDR2 SYDVKM. The CDR3 DNA follows: TGTGCCAGCGCAACTTCCGGGGGGCCCATGAACACTGAAGCTTTCTTT. Encoded protein: CASATSGGPMNTEAFF.

The chain is built from TRBV2 and TRBJ2-5, with TRBD1 as a possible D gene (6 bases). This CDR3 has 16 residues. The germline V gene has CDR1 SNHLY and CDR2 FYNNEI. V lost 5 bases and J lost 1, with 17 bases in between. The CDR3 region has the DNA TGTGCCAGCAGTATGGGTTCAACAGGGACCCAAGAGACCCAGTACTTC. Protein product: CASSMGSTGTQETQYF. The entire variable domain, with the rest obtained from reference TRBV2 and TRBJ2-5, is as follows: EPEVTQTPSHQVTQMGQEVILRCVPISNHLYFYWYRQILGQKVEFLVSFYNNEISEKSEIFDDQFSVERPDGSNFTLKIRSTKLEDSAMYFCASSMGSTGTQETQYFGPGTRLLVL.

J is TRBJ2-3 and V is TRBV7-9; no firm D call. Germline CDR1 SEHNR, CDR2 FQNEAQ (reference sequence). CDR3 size: 16 residues. V shed 6 bases and J shed 5 bases, with 21 bases lying between them. The CDR3 sequence is CASRLLAGSQGDTQYF. In DNA form, the CDR3 reads TGTGCCAGCAGGTTACTCGCCGGGTCTCAAGGAGATACGCAGTATTTT.

CDR3 protein: CASSRETLRGSSGANVLTF. In nucleotides, the CDR3 is TGTGCCAGCAGCCGAGAGACTCTGCGAGGATCTTCTGGGGCCAACGTCCTGACTTTC. The genes are TRBV4-2 and TRBJ2-6, with D unclear. Germline values: CDR1 LGHNA, CDR2 YNFKEQ. This CDR3 is 19 amino acids long. V was trimmed by 4 bases and J by 1 base, leaving 20 bases between them.

The chain employs TRBV6-6 and TRBJ2-1; 8 bases map to TRBD1. This CDR3 is 13 amino acids long. CDR1 is MNHNY, CDR2 SVGAGI, per germline (reference sequence). The junction had 4 bases not matched to a gene; V was cut back by 6 bases and J by 6 bases. CDR3 residues: CASRQGAGNEQFF. The CDR3 DNA follows: TGTGCCAGCAGGCAGGGGGCGGGCAATGAGCAGTTCTTC.

V is TRBV10-3 and J is TRBJ2-2; 7 bases map to TRBD2. The junction had 1 base not matched to a gene; V was cut back by 5 bases and J by 1 base. The CDR3 covers 14 residues. Germline-derived CDR1 and CDR2 are ENHRY and SYGVKD. The CDR3 here is CAISLAGNTGELFF. In DNA, the CDR3 is TGTGCCATCAGTTTAGCGGGGAACACCGGGGAGCTGTTTTTT.

This clone has more than one count but fewer than ten. The chain uses TRBV10-3 and TRBJ1-2, with a possible D match to TRBD1 (5 bases). The CDR3 runs 13 residues. In germline, CDR1 is ENHRY, CDR2 SYGVKD. Trimming took 2 bases from V and 6 from J, leaving 10 bases between them. In DNA form, the CDR3 reads TGTGCCATCAGTGAGATCAGGGCGGATGGCTACACCTTC. The encoded protein is CAISEIRADGYTF.

The chain joins TRBV5-1 to TRBJ1-1, with D tentatively TRBD1 (5 bases). The V end was cut by 3 bases, the J end by 10 bases, with 22 bases between. Germline CDR1 SGHRS, CDR2 YFSETQ. The CDR3 loop spans 15 amino acids. The CDR3 loop reads CASSSSGTTAKGAFF. The CDR3 nucleotides are TGCGCCAGCAGCTCCTCCGGGACTACCGCAAAGGGAGCTTTCTTT.

The CDR3 is CAWSHGSDTQYF. In nucleotides, the CDR3 is TGTGCCTGGAGTCACGGAAGTGATACGCAGTATTTT. The V gene is TRBV30, the J gene TRBJ2-3; D is unclear. V lost 2 bases to trimming and J lost 6 bases, with 9 bases between them. There are 12 residues in the CDR3. Germline values: CDR1 GTSNPN, CDR2 SVGIG (reference sequence).

The genes are TRBV10-1 and TRBJ2-7; 9 nucleotides line up with TRBD1. V shed 10 bases and J 6 bases; nucleotides not matched to a gene: 19. CDR3 length equals 16 residues. The germline V gene has CDR1 WNHNN and CDR2 SYGVQD (reference sequence). The CDR3, as DNA: TGCGCCACCACAGAGAGACAGGGGGGGAGGCTAAGCGAGCAGTACTTC. It codes for CATTERQGGRLSEQYF.

CDR3 residues: CASRTGSQIVDTQYF. The CDR3 bases are TGTGCCAGCAGAACGGGGTCCCAGATCGTCGATACGCAGTATTTT. This chain links TRBV5-4 with TRBJ2-3; tentative D call: TRBD2 (5 bases). In germline, CDR1 is SGHNT, CDR2 YYREEE (reference sequence). The CDR3 runs to 15 residues. The V end lost 5 bases, the J end lost 6 bases, and 19 bases lay between the germline ends.

The chain employs TRBV5-1 and TRBJ2-3, with D perhaps TRBD1 (5 bases). Germline-derived CDR1 and CDR2 are SGHRS and YFSETQ. Trimming stripped 4 bases from V and 2 bases from J, with 11 bases between. The length of the CDR3 is 14 residues. CDR3 in amino acids: CASSPGHTTDTQYF. The CDR3 DNA follows: TGCGCCAGCAGCCCCGGACATACCACAGATACGCAGTATTTT.

V gene TRBV19 combines with J gene TRBJ2-2, with D perhaps matching TRBD2 (5 bases). Germline V lookup: CDR1 LNHDA, CDR2 SQIVND (reference sequence). The CDR3 has 16 amino acids. Trimming removed 5 bases at V and 4 bases at J, with 17 bases between. The DNA for the CDR3 is TGTGCCAGTAGTCCCCAATCTAGCTTCGGCACCGGGGAGCTGTTTTTT. Translated: CASSPQSSFGTGELFF.

V is TRBV5-1 and J is TRBJ2-7; D is ambiguous. There are 12 residues in the CDR3. Deletions cut 10 bases from V and 4 bases from J, with 15 bases between. Germline V gene data show CDR1 as SGHRS and CDR2 as YFSETQ. The chain's CDR3 is CALHVPGYEQYF. CDR3 coding DNA: TGCGCCTTACACGTCCCCGGGTACGAGCAGTACTTC. Using reference TRBV5-1 and TRBJ2-7 for the parts outside the CDR3, the full variable domain is KAGVTQTPRYLIKTRGQQVTLSCSPISGHRSVSWYQQTPGQGLQFLFEYFSETQRNKGNFPGRFSGRQFSNSRSEMNVSTLELGDSALYLCALHVPGYEQYFGPGTRLTVT.

The chain recombines TRBV10-2 with TRBJ1-4; possibly TRBD1 for D (6 bases). V lost 3 bases and J 4 bases, leaving 12 bases between the germline ends. Germline CDR1 is WSHSY and CDR2 is SAAADI. The CDR3 spans 15 residues. The CDR3, as DNA: TGCGCCAGCAGTGAAATCGGAGGGGGTAATGAAAAACTGTTTTTT. Protein product: CASSEIGGGNEKLFF.

The rearrangement links TRBV14 to TRBJ2-7, with D unresolved. Trimming took 4 bases from V and 3 from J, leaving 13 bases between them. Germline V gene data show CDR1 as SGHDN and CDR2 as FVKESK. This CDR3 contains 14 residues. The CDR3 region is CASSRNPTDYEQYF. DNA of the CDR3: TGTGCCAGCAGCCGTAACCCGACGGACTACGAGCAGTACTTC.